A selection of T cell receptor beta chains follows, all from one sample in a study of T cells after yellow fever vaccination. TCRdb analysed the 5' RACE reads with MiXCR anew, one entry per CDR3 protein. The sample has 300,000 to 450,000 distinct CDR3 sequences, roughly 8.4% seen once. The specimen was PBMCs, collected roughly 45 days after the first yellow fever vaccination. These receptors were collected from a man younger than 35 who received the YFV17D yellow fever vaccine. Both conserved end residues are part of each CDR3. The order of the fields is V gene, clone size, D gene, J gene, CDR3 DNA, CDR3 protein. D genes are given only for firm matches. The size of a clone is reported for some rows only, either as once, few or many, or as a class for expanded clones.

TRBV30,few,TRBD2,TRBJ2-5,TGTGCCTGGAGTTCTGGCCTAGCGGGGCAAGAGACCCAGTACTTC,CAWSSGLAGQETQYF
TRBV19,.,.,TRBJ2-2,TGTGCCAGTACCTATCGGGACGGGGAGCTGTTTTTT,CASTYRDGELFF
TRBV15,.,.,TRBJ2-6,TGTGCCACCAGCAGAGAAGGTGTCTCTGGGGCCAACGTCCTGACTTTC,CATSREGVSGANVLTF
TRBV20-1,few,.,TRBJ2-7,TGCAGTTCCGGGACCGCGGGCGAGCAGTACTTC,CSSGTAGEQYF
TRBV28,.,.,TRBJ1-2,TGTGCCAGCAGCCCCTATCAGGGCGGCTACACCTTC,CASSPYQGGYTF
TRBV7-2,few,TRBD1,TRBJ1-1,TGTGCCAGCAGCTTAAGGGGGCTGGGTGAAGCTTTCTTT,CASSLRGLGEAFF
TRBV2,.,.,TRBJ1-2,TGTGCCAGCAGTGAAACATGGGGGGCTAACTATGGCTACACCTTC,CASSETWGANYGYTF
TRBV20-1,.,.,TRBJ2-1,TGCAGTGCTAGAGATCAGAATACCCAGTTCTTC,CSARDQNTQFF
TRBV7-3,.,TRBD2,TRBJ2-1,TGTGCCAGCAGCGCTATCCCGGGGGGTTCCTACAATGAGCAGTTCTTC,CASSAIPGGSYNEQFF
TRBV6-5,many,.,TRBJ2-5,TGTGCCAGCAGACGGGGGGCGAGCGGGTGGGGGGAGACCCAGTACTTC,CASRRGASGWGETQYF
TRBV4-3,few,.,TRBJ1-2,TGCGCCAGCAGCGGTAACTATGGCTACACCTTC,CASSGNYGYTF
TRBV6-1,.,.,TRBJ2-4,TGTGCCAGCAGAGGATCAGCCAAAAACATTCAGTACTTC,CASRGSAKNIQYF
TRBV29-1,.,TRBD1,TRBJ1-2,TGCACCGAACTGTTTTCCGCGGGACAGCTCGATGGCTACACCTTC,CTELFSAGQLDGYTF
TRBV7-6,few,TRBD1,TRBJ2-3,TGTGCCAGCAGCTTCGGGACAGGGTCAGATACGCAGTATTTT,CASSFGTGSDTQYF
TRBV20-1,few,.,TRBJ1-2,TGCAGTGCTGCCGGGGGGCAAACAACTAACTATGGCTACACCTTC,CSAAGGQTTNYGYTF
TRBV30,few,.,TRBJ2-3,TGTGCCTGGAGTGTAGAGGGGGGTACAGTTACGCAGTATTTT,CAWSVEGGTVTQYF
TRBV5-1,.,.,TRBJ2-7,TGCGCCAGCAGACCCGGAGCGAGCTCCTACGAGCAGTACTTC,CASRPGASSYEQYF
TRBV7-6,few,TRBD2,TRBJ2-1,TGTGCCAGCAGCTTGAGGACTAGTGATGAGCAGTTCTTC,CASSLRTSDEQFF
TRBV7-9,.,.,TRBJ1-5,TGTGCCAGCAGCTTAACGTGGGGGTCTTATAGCAATCAGCCCCAGCATTTT,CASSLTWGSYSNQPQHF
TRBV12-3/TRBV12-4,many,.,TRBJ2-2,TGTGCCAGCAGTTTCGCCCTGAACACCGGGGAGCTGTTTTTT,CASSFALNTGELFF
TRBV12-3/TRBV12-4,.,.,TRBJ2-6,TGTGCCAGCAGTTTAACGGGGAAAGAGGTCTCTGGGGCCAACGTCCTGACTTTC,CASSLTGKEVSGANVLTF
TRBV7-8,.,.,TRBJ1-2,TGTGCCAGCAGCCGAGGGGTTCTCGTTTCGTATGGCTACACCTTC,CASSRGVLVSYGYTF
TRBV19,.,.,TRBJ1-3,TGTGCCAGTACCAGGTCTGGAAACACCATATATTTT,CASTRSGNTIYF
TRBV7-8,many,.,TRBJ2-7,TGTGCCAGCAGCCAGCACCAGGGGCCCTCCTACGAGCAGTACTTC,CASSQHQGPSYEQYF
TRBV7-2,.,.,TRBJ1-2,TGTGCCAGCAGACCCGTAAATTTTGCTAACTATGGCTACACCTTC,CASRPVNFANYGYTF
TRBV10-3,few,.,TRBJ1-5,TGTGCCATCAGTGAGTCGGGGCAGGGCAATCAGCCCCAGCATTTT,CAISESGQGNQPQHF
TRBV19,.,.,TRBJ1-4,TGTGCCAGTAGTTCGTATGCAGGGAAGGGTGAAAAACTGTTTTTT,CASSSYAGKGEKLFF
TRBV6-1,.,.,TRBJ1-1,TGTGCCAGCAGCCCCTTAGAAGGGGTCCGCACTGAAGCTTTCTTT,CASSPLEGVRTEAFF
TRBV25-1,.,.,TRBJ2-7,TGTGCCAGCAGTGAAAACAATCCGGGGGCAAGGGCCTACGAGCAGTACTTC,CASSENNPGARAYEQYF
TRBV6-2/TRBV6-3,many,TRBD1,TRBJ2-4,TGTGCCAGCTTACCAGGGGGAGCCAAAAACATTCAGTACTTC,CASLPGGAKNIQYF
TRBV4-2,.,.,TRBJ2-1,TGTGCCAGGAGCCCCGAGCTACGGCACAATGAGCAGTTCTTC,CARSPELRHNEQFF
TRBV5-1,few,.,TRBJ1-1,TGCGCCAGCAGCCCTTACGGGGGTAACACTGAAGCTTTCTTT,CASSPYGGNTEAFF
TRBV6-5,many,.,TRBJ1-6,TGTGCCAGCAGCCTACAGAATTCACCCCTCCACTTT,CASSLQNSPLHF
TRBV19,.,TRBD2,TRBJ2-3,TGTGCCAGTAGTATTCGCGGGGGTGGGGATACGCAGTATTTT,CASSIRGGGDTQYF
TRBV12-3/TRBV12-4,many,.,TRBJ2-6,TGTGCCAGCGCTGGCGGAGGGGCCAACGTCCTGACTTTC,CASAGGGANVLTF
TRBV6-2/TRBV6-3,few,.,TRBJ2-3,TGTGCCAGCCAGGAGATACAGGGTAACACAGATACGCAGTATTTT,CASQEIQGNTDTQYF
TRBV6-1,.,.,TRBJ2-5,TGTGCCAGCAGCCCCGACAGGCGAAGCCTCCAAGAGACCCAGTACTTC,CASSPDRRSLQETQYF
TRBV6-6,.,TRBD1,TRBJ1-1,TGTGCCACGTCCGGGACAGGGAACACTGAAGCTTTCTTT,CATSGTGNTEAFF
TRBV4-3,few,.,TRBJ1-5,TGCGCCAGCAGCCAAGATTACAGGGACAATCAGCCCCAGCATTTT,CASSQDYRDNQPQHF
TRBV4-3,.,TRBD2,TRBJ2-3,TGCGCCAGCAGCCAAGATACCAGCGGGGGGGCCATGGATACGCAGTATTTT,CASSQDTSGGAMDTQYF
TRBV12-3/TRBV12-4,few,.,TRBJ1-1,TGTGCCAGCAGTAGGGGGTTTGCTGACACTGAAGCTTTCTTT,CASSRGFADTEAFF
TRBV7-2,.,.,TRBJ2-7,TGTGCCACCAGGCGTGAGCGACAGAGCTCCTACGAGCAGTACTTC,CATRRERQSSYEQYF
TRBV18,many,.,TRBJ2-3,TGTGCCAGCAGCCCTGGGACAGATACGCAGTATTTT,CASSPGTDTQYF
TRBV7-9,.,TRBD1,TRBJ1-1,TGTGCCAGCAGCTCACCTCCGGGACAGGGGTTGGGAGCTTTCTTT,CASSSPPGQGLGAFF
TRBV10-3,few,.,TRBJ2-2,TGTGCCATCAGTGGGTCGGCGGGTTTAAACACCGGGGAGCTGTTTTTT,CAISGSAGLNTGELFF
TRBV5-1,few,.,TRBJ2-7,TGCGCCAGCAGCCGCACGGGCTCCTACGAGCAGTACTTC,CASSRTGSYEQYF
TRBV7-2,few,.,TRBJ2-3,TGTGCCAGCAGCACTACTGGAGTCAGGGTATCAGTAGATACGCAGTATTTT,CASSTTGVRVSVDTQYF
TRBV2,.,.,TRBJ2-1,TGTGCCAGCAGTAACCACAATGAGCAGTTCTTC,CASSNHNEQFF
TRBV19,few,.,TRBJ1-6,TGTGCCAGTAGTATCAGCAGGGACTCACCCCTCCACTTT,CASSISRDSPLHF
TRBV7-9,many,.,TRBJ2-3,TGTGCCAGCAGCAACAGTTATAGCACAGATACGCAGTATTTT,CASSNSYSTDTQYF
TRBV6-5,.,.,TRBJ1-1,TGTGCCAGCAGTTTTTCCCGGGAGGGTGAGGCTTTCTTT,CASSFSREGEAFF
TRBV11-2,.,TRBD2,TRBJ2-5,TGTGCCAGCAGCTTGTCGTCGGGACTAGCGGGGGGGTACCAAGAGACCCAGTACTTC,CASSLSSGLAGGYQETQYF
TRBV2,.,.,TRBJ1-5,TGTGCCAGCAGTTTGGCAGCTAGCAATCAGCCCCAGCATTTT,CASSLAASNQPQHF
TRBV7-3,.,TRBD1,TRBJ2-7,TGTGCCAGCAGCCCCCCCCCCGGGACAGGGGCGAGCGAGCAGTACTTC,CASSPPPGTGASEQYF
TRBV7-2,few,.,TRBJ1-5,TGTGCCAGCAGCTTTCTTGGCATAGATCAGCCCCAGCATTTT,CASSFLGIDQPQHF
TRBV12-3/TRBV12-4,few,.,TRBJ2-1,TGTGCCAGCAGTTTAGCAGGGGGGGGGGCCGGTGAGCAGTTCTTC,CASSLAGGGAGEQFF
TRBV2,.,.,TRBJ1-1,TGTGCCAGCAGTGAATTGGTTTGGACTGAAGCTTTCTTT,CASSELVWTEAFF
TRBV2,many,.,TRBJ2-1,TGTGCCAGCAGAGAGACAGTTAACAATGAGCAGTTCTTC,CASRETVNNEQFF
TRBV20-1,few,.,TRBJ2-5,TGCAGTGCCCCGGATAGGGGGGCCCGGTATGAGACCCAGTACTTC,CSAPDRGARYETQYF